A selection of T cell receptor beta chains follows, all from one sample in a study of PD-1 blockade in classical Hodgkin lymphoma. Method: immunoSEQ multiplex PCR; TCRdb's copy keeps in-frame clones and lacks some. The sample has tens of thousands of clones, about 85% seen once; the top ten hold roughly 8%. The input for sequencing was peripheral blood mononuclear cells (PBMCs), taken before the fourth cycle of nivolumab. The source of these receptors is a human donor with classical Hodgkin lymphoma. The CDR3 runs from the conserved cysteine through the conserved F or W. The D gene is left open where the match is weak. Clone sizes are given selectively: once, few, many, or a class where the clone is expanded.

V gene,J gene,D gene,clone size,CDR3 DNA,CDR3 protein
TRBV9,TRBJ1-2,NA,NA,TGTGCCAGCAGCGCGACCGTGGGGGGGTGGTATGGCTACACCTTC,CASSATVGGWYGYTF
TRBV5-1,TRBJ2-5,TRBD2,NA,TGCGCCAGCAGCTTGGCCGGCCGTCCGGGGGGTTCGGGGACCCAGTACTTC,CASSLAGRPGGSGTQYF
TRBV5-1,TRBJ1-1,NA,NA,TGCGCCAGCAGCCGGGGCCCGAACACTGAAGCTTTCTTT,CASSRGPNTEAFF
TRBV11-2,TRBJ2-1,NA,NA,TGTGCCAGCAGCTTAGCAAGGACGGCGGATGAGCAGTTCTTC,CASSLARTADEQFF
TRBV10-1,TRBJ2-7,NA,NA,TGCGCCAGCTCGGACTTAGACGAGCAGTACTTC,CASSDLDEQYF
TRBV28,TRBJ1-6,TRBD1,NA,TGTGCAGAAGGACAGGGGGTCTCACCCCTCCACTTT,CAEGQGVSPLHF
TRBV5-1,TRBJ2-3,NA,NA,TGCGCCAGCAGCCCCGGACAGATACCCTCAGATACGCAGTATTTT,CASSPGQIPSDTQYF
TRBV5-1,TRBJ1-1,NA,NA,TGCGCCAGCAGCGCCCTGACAGGAGAGAACACTGAAGCTTTCTTT,CASSALTGENTEAFF
TRBV7-8,TRBJ2-7,NA,NA,TGTGCCAGCAGCTTAGCAGGCAGGGGTGACTACGAGCAGTACTTC,CASSLAGRGDYEQYF
TRBV6-4,TRBJ2-1,TRBD1,NA,TGTGCCAGCAGTGTAGAAACAGGGGGCCACAATGAGCAGTTCTTC,CASSVETGGHNEQFF
TRBV6-5,TRBJ2-7,TRBD1,NA,TGTGCCAGCAGTTTAACCGGGACAGGGTACTACGAGCAGTACTTC,CASSLTGTGYYEQYF
TRBV30,TRBJ1-5,TRBD1,once,TGTGCCTGGACCTCCAGGGGGGGAAATCAGCCCCAGCATTTT,CAWTSRGGNQPQHF
TRBV6-6,TRBJ2-7,NA,NA,TGTGCCAGCAGTTACAGCAGGAGCTCCTACGAGCAGTACTTC,CASSYSRSSYEQYF
TRBV5-1,TRBJ1-2,TRBD1,NA,TGCGCCAGCAGCTTGCAGGGCAGGGGGACAGATGGCTACACCTTC,CASSLQGRGTDGYTF
TRBV5-1,TRBJ2-7,TRBD1,NA,TGCGCCAGCAGCTTGGATGGGGACAGGGGGCTGAAGTACTTC,CASSLDGDRGLKYF
TRBV5-1,TRBJ2-3,NA,NA,TGCGCCAGCAGCTTGGGACTTAGCACAGATACGCAGTATTTT,CASSLGLSTDTQYF
TRBV21-1,TRBJ2-7,NA,NA,TGTGCCAGCAGCAAAGATAAAGAGGCAGGGGGCTACGAGCAGTACTTC,CASSKDKEAGGYEQYF
TRBV18,TRBJ2-5,TRBD1,once,TGTGCCAGCTCACCAATCGACAGGGGAGTAGGGGAGACCCAGTACTTC,CASSPIDRGVGETQYF
TRBV5-1,TRBJ2-2,TRBD1,NA,TGCGCCAGCAGTCAGGGCCGACAGGGGGCGGCCACCGGGGAGCTGTTTTTT,CASSQGRQGAATGELFF
TRBV4-1,TRBJ2-5,NA,NA,TGCGCCAGCAGCCAAGACTGGCGGGAGACCCAGTACTTC,CASSQDWRETQYF
TRBV5-1,TRBJ2-3,NA,medium-sized,TGCGCCAGCAGCTTGTCCGGAGATACGCAGTATTTT,CASSLSGDTQYF
TRBV5-1,TRBJ1-3,NA,NA,TGCGCCAGCAGCTTGAGTAGCTCTGGAAACACCATATATTTT,CASSLSSSGNTIYF
TRBV5-6,TRBJ2-3,NA,NA,TGTGCCAGCAGCTTCCTGTACAAGACGGATTCCGCCACAGATACGCAGTATTTT,CASSFLYKTDSATDTQYF
TRBV25-1,TRBJ1-2,TRBD1,NA,TGTGCCAGCAGTGGGTATCCGGGACAGGGGGCCTATGGCTACACCTTC,CASSGYPGQGAYGYTF
TRBV19,TRBJ1-1,NA,NA,TGTGCCAGTAGTGGGTCCGGCAGGGGTGACACTGAAGCTTTCTTT,CASSGSGRGDTEAFF
TRBV30,TRBJ1-3,NA,NA,TGTGCCTGGAGTGTCAGATTGCAGAGCCACTTCTCTGGAAACACCATATATTTT,CAWSVRLQSHFSGNTIYF
TRBV6-5,TRBJ1-3,NA,NA,TGTGCCAGCAAAAATACAGGGCTAGGGAACACCATATATTTT,CASKNTGLGNTIYF
TRBV28,TRBJ1-2,TRBD1,few,TGTGCCAGCAGTTTTGCAGGGGGCGCGCAGTATGGCTACACCTTC,CASSFAGGAQYGYTF
TRBV28,TRBJ1-5,NA,NA,TGTGCCAGCAGTAAACGTCCAGGGGACCTCAATCAGCCCCAGCATTTT,CASSKRPGDLNQPQHF
TRBV5-4,TRBJ2-1,NA,NA,TGTGCCAGCAGCTTGAAAGGGGTGAACAATGAGCAGTTCTTC,CASSLKGVNNEQFF
TRBV29-1,TRBJ1-4,TRBD1,NA,TGCAGCGCTACAGGGGCAACTAATGAAAAACTGTTTTTT,CSATGATNEKLFF
TRBV28,TRBJ2-1,TRBD2,NA,TGTGCCAGCATGGAGCGGGGGGGAGGGAATGAGCAGTTCTTC,CASMERGGGNEQFF
TRBV6-1,TRBJ2-5,NA,NA,TGTGCCAGCAGTGAAAGGGGACAACAAGAGACCCAGTACTTC,CASSERGQQETQYF
TRBV6-5,TRBJ1-4,TRBD1,NA,TGTGCCAGCAGCACATATGGGACAGGGGACGAAAAACTGTTTTTT,CASSTYGTGDEKLFF
TRBV25-1,TRBJ1-3,NA,once,TGTGCCAGCAGCTTGGGGAGCTCTGGAAACATCATATATTTT,CASSLGSSGNIIYF
TRBV2,TRBJ1-5,NA,NA,TGTGCCAGCAGGGAAGGACAGAGTGGTCAGCCCCAGCATTTT,CASREGQSGQPQHF
TRBV5-1,TRBJ1-1,NA,NA,TGCGCCAGCAGCCTTATCATAGGGGGGATGAACACTGAAGCTTTCTTT,CASSLIIGGMNTEAFF
TRBV27,TRBJ1-2,NA,once,TGTGCCAGCAGTTTCTTAGGCAGCGAGGGGAGAATCTCAGGCTACACCTTC,CASSFLGSEGRISGYTF
TRBV19,TRBJ1-1,TRBD1,few,TGTGCCAGTAAGACAGGGGTGGGGAACACTGAAGCTTTCTTT,CASKTGVGNTEAFF
TRBV4-1,TRBJ2-7,NA,NA,TGCGCCAGCAGCCAAGGGGCCGGTTCCTACGAGCAGTACTTC,CASSQGAGSYEQYF
TRBV6-5,TRBJ1-5,NA,once,TGTGCCAGCCGCCCCGGGAACCGGGGGGATCAGCCCCAGCATTTT,CASRPGNRGDQPQHF
TRBV5-1,TRBJ2-1,NA,once,TGCGCCAGCAGCTATGAGGTGGGCAATGAGCAGTTCTTC,CASSYEVGNEQFF